What follows are 9 T cell receptor beta chains derived from one specimen sequenced in a study of T cells after yellow fever vaccination. TCRdb passed the 5' RACE reads through MiXCR, listing each CDR3 protein once. The sample contains about 630,000 distinct CDR3 sequences, approximately 13% of which appear only once. The source was PBMCs, collected on the day of the yellow fever booster vaccination. The receptors stem from a young man who received the YFV17D yellow fever vaccine.

CDR3 residues: CASSPQRRNNSPLHF. The CDR3 nucleotides are TGTGCCAGCAGTCCCCAACGGCGAAATAATTCACCCCTCCACTTT. The V and J genes are TRBV28 and TRBJ1-6, with D hard to call. Trimming pared 5 bases from V and 5 bases from J, leaving 13 bases between. Germline values: CDR1 MDHEN, CDR2 SYDVKM. The CDR3 contains 15 residues.

The V gene is TRBV3-1, the J gene TRBJ2-7; 9 bases line up with TRBD2. Germline CDR1 reads LGHDT; CDR2 reads YNNKEL (reference sequence). The ends lost 4 bases at V and 4 bases at J; junction bases unmatched: 11. The CDR3 sequence is 16 residues long. CDR3 bases: TGTGCCAGCAGCCGGAAAGCGGGAGGAGGAGGGTACGAGCAGTACTTC. It encodes CASSRKAGGGGYEQYF.

Written as DNA, the CDR3 is TGTGCCAGCTCACATCCGGACACTAATGAGCAGTTCTTC. It yields the protein CASSHPDTNEQFF. The V gene is TRBV18, the J gene TRBJ2-1; TRBD1 is a possible D gene (5 bases). This CDR3 is 13 amino acids long. The germline gives CDR1 KGHSH, CDR2 LQKENI. V was cut by 4 bases and J by 7 bases, with 11 bases left in between. The variable domain in full, with the rest retrieved from reference TRBV18 and TRBJ2-1, is NAGVMQNPRHLVRRRGQEARLRCSPMKGHSHVYWYRQLPEEGLKFMVYLQKENIIDESGMPKERFSAEFPKEGPSILRIQQVVRGDSAAYFCASSHPDTNEQFFGPGTRLTVL.

The J gene is TRBJ2-5, the V gene TRBV6-2 or TRBV6-3; perhaps TRBD2 as D (6 bases). Germline CDR1 reads MNHEY; CDR2 reads SVGEGT. Trimming removed 5 bases from V and 2 bases from J, with 15 bases in between. The CDR3 length is 15 residues. The CDR3 sequence is CASSTSWNSQETQYF. The CDR3 bases are TGTGCCAGCAGTACTAGCTGGAACTCTCAAGAGACCCAGTACTTC.

This chain joins TRBV20-1 and TRBJ2-3; D is uncertain. The V gene's germline CDR1 is DFQATT and CDR2 SNEGSKA (reference sequence). V gave up 3 bases and J gave up 5 bases, with 12 bases separating them. This CDR3 comprises 13 residues. As DNA, the CDR3 is TGCAGTGCTAGCCGCCTACTTGGAGATACGCAGTATTTT. Translating it yields CSASRLLGDTQYF.

J is TRBJ1-1 and V is TRBV6-2 or TRBV6-3, with a weak D call TRBD1 (5 bases). CDR1 and CDR2 (germline): MNHEY, SVGEGT. The V gene lost 4 bases and the J gene lost 3 bases, with 9 bases spanning the gap. The CDR3 is 13 residues long. The CDR3 region has the DNA TGTGCCAGCAGTTTTTGGGGGGACACTGAAGCTTTCTTT. Its translation is CASSFWGDTEAFF.

This clonotype occurred many times. V and J are TRBV19 and TRBJ2-1; D unresolved. Germline lookup yields CDR1 LNHDA and CDR2 SQIVND (reference sequence). This CDR3 spans 12 amino acids. The ends were cut back, 7 bases at V and 5 bases at J, with 9 bases in the middle. The DNA of the CDR3 is TGTGCCAGTACGGGTTGGGACAATGAGCAGTTCTTC. It specifies CASTGWDNEQFF. The whole variable domain, remainder taken from reference TRBV19 and TRBJ2-1, is DGGITQSPKYLFRKEGQNVTLSCEQNLNHDAMYWYRQDPGQGLRLIYYSQIVNDFQKGDIAEGYSVSREKKESFPLTVTSAQKNPTAFYLCASTGWDNEQFFGPGTRLTVL.

The chain joins TRBV5-1 to TRBJ2-7, with 9 bases identical to TRBD1. The junction had 10 bases not matched to a gene; V was cut back by 0 bases and J by 6 bases. The CDR3 is 16 amino acids. From germline, CDR1 is SGHRS and CDR2 YFSETQ. The CDR3 DNA reads TGCGCCAGCAGCTTGGCCGGGACAGGGCCGTTCAGCGAGCAGTACTTC. Its translation is CASSLAGTGPFSEQYF.

This clonotype was picked up a small number of times. This chain links TRBV7-2 with TRBJ1-5, with 7 nucleotides matching TRBD1. V shed 5 bases and J 6 bases; nucleotides not matched to a gene: 7. In germline, CDR1 is SGHTA, CDR2 FQGNSA. The CDR3 has 14 residues. CDR3 sequence (DNA): TGTGCCAGCAGCCCGCGACAGGGAGGTCAGCCCCAGCATTTT. It specifies CASSPRQGGQPQHF.